The present TCR beta chain was sequenced within a study of blood T cells in healthy people across ages. Then a second PCR, running roughly 7 to 11 cycles, was carried out with a sample-barcoded 5' primer and a J-beta primer mix. TCRdb itself ran the 5' RACE reads through MiXCR, one entry per CDR3 protein. The sample records about 730,000 distinct CDR3 sequences, approximately 43% being singletons. The V gene's germline CDR1 is DFQATT and CDR2 SNEGSKA (reference sequence). CDR3 size: 14 residues. The V gene lost 0 bases and the J gene lost 6 bases, with 12 bases spanning the gap. This sequence was found in a woman aged 55-69 years in good health. The sequenced sample was blood. This rearrangement joins TRBV20-1 to TRBJ1-5; a possible D gene is TRBD1 (5 bases). Here the CDR3 DNA reads TGCAGTGCTAGAGATGAAGGGGTAGGTCAGCCCCAGCATTTT. As protein: CSARDEGVGQPQHF.